A single T cell receptor (beta chain) is shown here with its context. Its antigen is undetermined. The entry originates in a study of response to subunit inactivated influenza vaccine. Study findings and constraints: Researchers suggested that each seasonal influenza vaccination recruits few new T cells.

Germline assignment: CDR1 MNHEY and CDR2 SMNVEV (reference sequence). Trimming pared 9 bases from V and 3 bases from J, leaving 12 bases between. The CDR3 consists of 12 residues. A single record per CDR3 protein comes from TCRdb applying MiXCR to the RT-PCR reads. The sample has 500,000 to 700,000 distinct CDR3 sequences, roughly a quarter seen once. A further study also used this sample, focusing on T cells expressing NK-cell markers. Turning to that study: UMIs were included in TCR beta cDNA generated by 5'RACE template switching. What restricted sorting to alpha-beta TCR T cells in several experiments was an anti-gamma-delta TCR antibody.

The chain links TRBV27 to TRBJ2-7; weak D call: TRBD1 (6 bases). The sequence derives from a man in his fifties who received an inactivated influenza vaccine. Sequenced material: CD4+ T cells sorted from PBMCs, taken 11 to 12 days after vaccination. CDR3 nucleotide sequence: TGTGCCAGTTGGACAGTGGGCTACGAGCAGTACTTC. Its translation: CASWTVGYEQYF.